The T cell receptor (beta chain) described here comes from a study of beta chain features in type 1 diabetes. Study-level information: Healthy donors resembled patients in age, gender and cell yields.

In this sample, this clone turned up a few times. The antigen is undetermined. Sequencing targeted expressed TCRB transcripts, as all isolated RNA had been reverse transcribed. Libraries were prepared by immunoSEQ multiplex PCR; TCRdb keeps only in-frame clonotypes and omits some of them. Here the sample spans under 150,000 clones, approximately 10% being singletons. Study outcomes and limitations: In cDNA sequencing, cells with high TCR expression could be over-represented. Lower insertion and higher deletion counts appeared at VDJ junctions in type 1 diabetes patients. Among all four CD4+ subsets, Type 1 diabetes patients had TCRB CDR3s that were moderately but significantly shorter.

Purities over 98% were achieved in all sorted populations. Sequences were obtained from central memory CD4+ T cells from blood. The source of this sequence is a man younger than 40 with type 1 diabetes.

The CDR3 region is CASSYSLAGGVDIQYF. CDR3 sequence (DNA): TGTGCCAGCAGTTACTCATTAGCGGGGGGAGTGGACATTCAGTACTTC. The chain couples TRBV6-6 to TRBJ2-4; 10 bases line up with TRBD2. The V gene end was trimmed by 0 bases and the J gene end by 8 bases; junction bases not matched to a gene: 7. Germline V CDR1 and CDR2: MNHNY, SVGAGI (reference sequence). The CDR3 has 16 amino acids.